The clone carrying this TCR beta chain was recorded at least ten times. Its antigen is currently unknown. These data originate in a study of identical twins. Points from the study as a whole: The analysis was cross-sectional rather than longitudinal within donors. Out-of-frame sharing of TCR alpha in monozygotic twins was underestimated by models.

A universal primer site came from template switching; cDNA carried unique molecular identifiers. TCRdb re-called the 5' RACE reads through MiXCR, storing one row per CDR3 protein. In the table there are around 500,000 distinct CDR3 sequences, over 12% of which are singletons. This CDR3 comprises 14 residues. CDR1 is ENHRY, CDR2 SYGVKD, per germline. Deletions cut 1 base from V and 6 bases from J, with 12 bases between. The sample also formed part of further work on yellow fever vaccine responses in identical twins.

This sequence was found in a woman between 18 and 29 years old in good health. The J gene is TRBJ2-5, the V gene TRBV10-3; D may be TRBD1 or TRBD2 (5 bases each). The sample was CD4+ T cells sorted from blood. The CDR3 DNA follows: TGTGCCATCAGTGAGTTGGGCAGGGAGAAGACCCAGTACTTC. Translating gives CAISELGREKTQYF.